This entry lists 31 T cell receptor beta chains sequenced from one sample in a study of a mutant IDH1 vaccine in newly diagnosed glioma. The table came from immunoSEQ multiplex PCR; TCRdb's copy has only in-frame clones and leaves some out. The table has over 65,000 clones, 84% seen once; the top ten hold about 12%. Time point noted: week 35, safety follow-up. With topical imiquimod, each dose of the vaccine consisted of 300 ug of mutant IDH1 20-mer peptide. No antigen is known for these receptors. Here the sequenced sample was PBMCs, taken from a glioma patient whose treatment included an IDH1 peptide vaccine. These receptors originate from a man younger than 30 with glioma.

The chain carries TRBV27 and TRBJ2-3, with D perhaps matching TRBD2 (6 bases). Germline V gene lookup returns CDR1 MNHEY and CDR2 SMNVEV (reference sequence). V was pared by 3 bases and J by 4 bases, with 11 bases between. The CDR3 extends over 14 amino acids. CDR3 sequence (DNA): TGTGCCAGCAGTTTTGGGACTTCTCCAGATACGCAGTATTTT. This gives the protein CASSFGTSPDTQYF.

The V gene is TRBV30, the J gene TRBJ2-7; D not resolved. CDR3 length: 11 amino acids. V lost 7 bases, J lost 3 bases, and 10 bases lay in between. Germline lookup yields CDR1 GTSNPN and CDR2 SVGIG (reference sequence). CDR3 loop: CAYVEYYEQYF. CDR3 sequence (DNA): TGTGCCTATGTTGAGTACTACGAGCAGTACTTC.

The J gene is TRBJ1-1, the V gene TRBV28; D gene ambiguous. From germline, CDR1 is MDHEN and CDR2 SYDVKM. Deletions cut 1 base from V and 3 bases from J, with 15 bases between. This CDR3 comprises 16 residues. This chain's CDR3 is CASSLYLSPRDTEAFF. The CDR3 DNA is TGTGCCAGCAGTTTATACCTCTCCCCGAGGGACACTGAAGCTTTCTTT.

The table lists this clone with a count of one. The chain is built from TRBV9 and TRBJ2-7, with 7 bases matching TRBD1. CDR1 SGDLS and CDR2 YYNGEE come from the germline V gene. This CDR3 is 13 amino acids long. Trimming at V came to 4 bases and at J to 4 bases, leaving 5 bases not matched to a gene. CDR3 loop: CASSTTGIYEQYF. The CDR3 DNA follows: TGTGCCAGCAGCACGACAGGGATATACGAGCAGTACTTC.

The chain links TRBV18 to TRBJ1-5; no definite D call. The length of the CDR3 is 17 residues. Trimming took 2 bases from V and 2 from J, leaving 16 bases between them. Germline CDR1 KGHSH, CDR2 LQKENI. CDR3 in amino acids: CASSPSLVGLGNQPQHF. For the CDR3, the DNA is TGTGCCAGCTCACCATCCCTTGTGGGTTTGGGCAATCAGCCCCAGCATTTT.

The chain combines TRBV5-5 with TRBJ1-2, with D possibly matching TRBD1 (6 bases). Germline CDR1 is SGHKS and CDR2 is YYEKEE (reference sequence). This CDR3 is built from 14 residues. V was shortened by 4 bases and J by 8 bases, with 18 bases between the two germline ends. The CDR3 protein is CASSGRGGKDGYTF. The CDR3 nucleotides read TGTGCCAGCAGCGGTAGAGGGGGGAAGGACGGCTACACCTTC.

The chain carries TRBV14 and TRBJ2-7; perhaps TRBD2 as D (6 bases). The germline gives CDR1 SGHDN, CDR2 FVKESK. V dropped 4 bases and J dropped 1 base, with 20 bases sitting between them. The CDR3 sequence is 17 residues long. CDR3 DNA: TGTGCCAGCAGCCCCGTCTCACCGGGACTCGTTTCCTACGAGCAGTACTTC. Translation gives CASSPVSPGLVSYEQYF.

In nucleotides, the CDR3 is TGTGCCAGCAGTGACACACCCAGGGGCTATGGCTACACCTTC. This gives the protein CASSDTPRGYGYTF. The V and J genes are TRBV6-4 and TRBJ1-2; TRBD1 might be the D (6 bases). Germline CDR1 is MRHNA and CDR2 is SNTAGT. Trimming removed 2 bases from V and 4 bases from J, with 11 bases in between. This CDR3 contains 14 residues.

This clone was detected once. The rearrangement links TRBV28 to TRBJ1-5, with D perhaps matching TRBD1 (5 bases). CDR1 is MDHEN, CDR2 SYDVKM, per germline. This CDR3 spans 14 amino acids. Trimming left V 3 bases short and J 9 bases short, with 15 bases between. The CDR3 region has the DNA TGTGCCAGCAGTTTTACTGGGACCCCAAGGCCCCAGCATTTT. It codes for CASSFTGTPRPQHF. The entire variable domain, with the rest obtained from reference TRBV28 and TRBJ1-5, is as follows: DVKVTQSSRYLVKRTGEKVFLECVQDMDHENMFWYRQDPGLGLRLIYFSYDVKMKEKGDIPEGYSVSREKKERFSLILESASTNQTSMYLCASSFTGTPRPQHFGDGTRLSIL.

The CDR3 nucleotides read TGTGCCAGCAGCTCCGGGCCTTTTTCACCCCTCCACTTT. Residues: CASSSGPFSPLHF. The J gene is TRBJ1-6, the V gene TRBV5-5; D not certain. This CDR3 is built from 13 residues. V lost 3 bases and J lost 9, with 10 bases in between. CDR1 SGHKS and CDR2 YYEKEE come from the germline V gene (reference sequence). Supplemented by reference TRBV5-5 and TRBJ1-6, the full variable domain reads DAGVTQSPTHLIKTRGQQVTLRCSPISGHKSVSWYQQVLGQGPQFIFQYYEKEERGRGNFPDRFSARQFPNYSSELNVNALLLGDSALYLCASSSGPFSPLHFGNGTRLTVT.

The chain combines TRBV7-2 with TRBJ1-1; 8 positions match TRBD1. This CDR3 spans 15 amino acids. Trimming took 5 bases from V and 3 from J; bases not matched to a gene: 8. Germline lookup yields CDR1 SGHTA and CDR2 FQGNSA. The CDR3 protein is CASSERQGSHTEAFF. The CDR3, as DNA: TGTGCCAGCAGCGAGCGACAGGGGAGCCACACTGAAGCTTTCTTT.

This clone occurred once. The CDR3 reads CASRLKVNTEAFF. CDR3 nucleotide sequence: TGTGCCAGCAGACTAAAAGTGAACACTGAAGCTTTCTTT. The V and J genes are TRBV7-9 and TRBJ1-1; D unresolved. The germline gives CDR1 SEHNR, CDR2 FQNEAQ (reference sequence). V was trimmed by 6 bases and J by 0 bases, leaving 8 bases between them. This CDR3 contains 13 residues.

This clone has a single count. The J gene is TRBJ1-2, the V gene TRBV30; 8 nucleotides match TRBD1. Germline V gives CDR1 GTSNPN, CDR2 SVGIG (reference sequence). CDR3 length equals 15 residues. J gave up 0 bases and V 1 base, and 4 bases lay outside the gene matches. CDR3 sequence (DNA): TGTGCCTGGAGTGGGACAGGGCGAGCTAACTATGGCTACACCTTC. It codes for CAWSGTGRANYGYTF.

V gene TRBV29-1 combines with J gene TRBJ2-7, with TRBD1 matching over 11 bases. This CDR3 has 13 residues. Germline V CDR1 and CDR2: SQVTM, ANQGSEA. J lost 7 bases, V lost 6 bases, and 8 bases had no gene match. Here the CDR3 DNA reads TGCAGCGTAGAGGGGGGACAGGGGGAAGAGCAGTACTTC. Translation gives CSVEGGQGEEQYF.

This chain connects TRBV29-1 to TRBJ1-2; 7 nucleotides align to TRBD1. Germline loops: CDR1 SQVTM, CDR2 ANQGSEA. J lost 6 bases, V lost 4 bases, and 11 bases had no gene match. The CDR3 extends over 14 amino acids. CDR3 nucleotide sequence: TGCAGCGTTGCCGGCGGCGGCAGGGGGGATGGCTACACCTTC. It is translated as CSVAGGGRGDGYTF.

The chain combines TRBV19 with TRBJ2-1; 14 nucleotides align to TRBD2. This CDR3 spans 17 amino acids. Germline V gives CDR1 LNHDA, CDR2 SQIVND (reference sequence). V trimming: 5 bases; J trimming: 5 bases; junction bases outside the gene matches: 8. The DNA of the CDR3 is TGTGCCAGTAGTTTCATGGGACTAGCGGGAGCTAACAATGAGCAGTTCTTC. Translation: CASSFMGLAGANNEQFF.

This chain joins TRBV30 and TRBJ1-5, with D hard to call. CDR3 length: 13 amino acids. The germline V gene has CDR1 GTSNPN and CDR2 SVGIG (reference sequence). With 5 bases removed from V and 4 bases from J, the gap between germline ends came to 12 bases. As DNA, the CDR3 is TGTGCCTGGGATGGCGGCCAGAATCAGCCCCAGCATTTT. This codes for CAWDGGQNQPQHF.

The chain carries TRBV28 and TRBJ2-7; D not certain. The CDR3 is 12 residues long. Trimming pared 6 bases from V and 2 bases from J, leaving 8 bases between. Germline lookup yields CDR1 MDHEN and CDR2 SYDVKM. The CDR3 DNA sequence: TGTGCCAGCAGCCCCTTTACCTACGAGCAGTACTTC. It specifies CASSPFTYEQYF.

The chain's CDR3 is CASSLTGYNEQFF. The CDR3, as DNA: TGTGCCAGCAGCTTAACCGGGTACAATGAGCAGTTCTTC. The V gene is TRBV7-3, the J gene TRBJ2-1, with D unresolved. CDR3 length: 13 amino acids. The germline V gene encodes CDR1 SGHTA and CDR2 FQGTGA. Trimming removed 0 bases from V and 4 bases from J, with 4 bases in between.

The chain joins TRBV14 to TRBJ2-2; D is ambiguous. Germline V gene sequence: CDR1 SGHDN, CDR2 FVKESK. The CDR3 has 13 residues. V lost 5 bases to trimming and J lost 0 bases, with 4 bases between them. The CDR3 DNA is TGTGCCAGCAGCAGGGCGAACACCGGGGAGCTGTTTTTT. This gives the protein CASSRANTGELFF.

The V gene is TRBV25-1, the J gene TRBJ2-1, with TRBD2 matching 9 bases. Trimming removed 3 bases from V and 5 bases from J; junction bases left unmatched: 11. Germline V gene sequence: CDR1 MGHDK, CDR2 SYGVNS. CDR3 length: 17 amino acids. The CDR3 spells CASSDWAGASGDNEQFF. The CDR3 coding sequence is TGTGCCAGCAGTGATTGGGCGGGGGCTAGCGGGGACAATGAGCAGTTCTTC. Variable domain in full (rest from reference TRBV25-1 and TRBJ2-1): EADIYQTPRYLVIGTGKKITLECSQTMGHDKMYWYQQDPGMELHLIHYSYGVNSTEKGDLSSESTVSRIRTEHFPLTLESARPSHTSQYLCASSDWAGASGDNEQFFGPGTRLTVL.

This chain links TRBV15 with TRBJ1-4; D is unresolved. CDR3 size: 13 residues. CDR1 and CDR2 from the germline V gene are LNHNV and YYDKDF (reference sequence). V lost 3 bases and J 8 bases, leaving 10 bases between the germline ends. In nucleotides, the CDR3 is TGTGCCACCAGCAGGAATCTGAAGGAAAAACTGTTTTTT. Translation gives CATSRNLKEKLFF.

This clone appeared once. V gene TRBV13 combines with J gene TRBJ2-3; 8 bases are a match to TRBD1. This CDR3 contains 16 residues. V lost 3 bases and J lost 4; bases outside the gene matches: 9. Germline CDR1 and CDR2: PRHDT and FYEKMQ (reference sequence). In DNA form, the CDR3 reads TGTGCCAGCAGCTTTATGGACAGGGCCATTCCAGATACGCAGTATTTT. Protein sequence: CASSFMDRAIPDTQYF.

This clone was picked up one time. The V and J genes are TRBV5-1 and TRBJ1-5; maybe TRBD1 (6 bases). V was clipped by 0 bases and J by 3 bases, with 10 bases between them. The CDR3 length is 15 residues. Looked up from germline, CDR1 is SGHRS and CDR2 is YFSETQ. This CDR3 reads CASSLATGNNQPQHF. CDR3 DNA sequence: TGCGCCAGCAGCTTGGCAACAGGGAACAATCAGCCCCAGCATTTT. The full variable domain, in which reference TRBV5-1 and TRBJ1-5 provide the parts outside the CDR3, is KAGVTQTPRYLIKTRGQQVTLSCSPISGHRSVSWYQQTPGQGLQFLFEYFSETQRNKGNFPGRFSGRQFSNSRSEMNVSTLELGDSALYLCASSLATGNNQPQHFGDGTRLSIL.

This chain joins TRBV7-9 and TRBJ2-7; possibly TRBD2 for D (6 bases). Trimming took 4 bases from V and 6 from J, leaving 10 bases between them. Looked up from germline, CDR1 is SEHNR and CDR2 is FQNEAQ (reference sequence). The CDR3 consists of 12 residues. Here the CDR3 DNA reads TGTGCCAGCAGCTACACTAGCTCCGAGCAGTACTTC. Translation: CASSYTSSEQYF.

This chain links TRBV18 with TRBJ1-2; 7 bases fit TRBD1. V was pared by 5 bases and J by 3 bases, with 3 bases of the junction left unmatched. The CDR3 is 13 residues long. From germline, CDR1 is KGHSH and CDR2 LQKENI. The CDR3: CASSTGDDYGYTF. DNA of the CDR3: TGTGCCAGCTCAACAGGGGACGACTATGGCTACACCTTC.

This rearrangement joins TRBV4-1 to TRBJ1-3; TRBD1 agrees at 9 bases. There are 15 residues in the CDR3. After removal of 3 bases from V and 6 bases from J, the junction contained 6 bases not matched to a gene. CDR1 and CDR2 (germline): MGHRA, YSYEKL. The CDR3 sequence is CASSHPGTGLNTIYF. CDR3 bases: TGCGCCAGCAGCCACCCCGGGACAGGGTTAAACACCATATATTTT.

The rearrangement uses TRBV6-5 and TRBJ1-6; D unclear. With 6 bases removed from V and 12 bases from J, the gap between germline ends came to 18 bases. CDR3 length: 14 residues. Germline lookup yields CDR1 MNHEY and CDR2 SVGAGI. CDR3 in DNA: TGTGCCAGCAGCCCGACATCTACGTGGGTACCCCTCCACTTT. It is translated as CASSPTSTWVPLHF.

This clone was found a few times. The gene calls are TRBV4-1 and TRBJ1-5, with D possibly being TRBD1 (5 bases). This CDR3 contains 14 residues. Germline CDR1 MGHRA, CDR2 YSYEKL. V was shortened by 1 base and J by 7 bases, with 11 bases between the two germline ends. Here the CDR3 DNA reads TGCGCCAGCAGCCAAGGGACACCCTTGCAGCCCCAGCATTTT. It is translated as CASSQGTPLQPQHF.

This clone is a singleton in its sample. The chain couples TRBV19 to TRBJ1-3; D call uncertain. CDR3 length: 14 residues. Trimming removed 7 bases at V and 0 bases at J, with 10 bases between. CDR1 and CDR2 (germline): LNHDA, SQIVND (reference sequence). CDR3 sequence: CASTHLNSGNTIYF. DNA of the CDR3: TGTGCCAGTACCCACCTGAACTCTGGAAACACCATATATTTT.

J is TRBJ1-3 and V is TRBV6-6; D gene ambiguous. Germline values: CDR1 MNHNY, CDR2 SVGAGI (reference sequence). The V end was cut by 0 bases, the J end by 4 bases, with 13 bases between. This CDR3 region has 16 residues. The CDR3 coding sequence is TGTGCCAGCAGTTACTCTTTAGGGCTGGGGGGAAACACCATATATTTT. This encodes CASSYSLGLGGNTIYF.